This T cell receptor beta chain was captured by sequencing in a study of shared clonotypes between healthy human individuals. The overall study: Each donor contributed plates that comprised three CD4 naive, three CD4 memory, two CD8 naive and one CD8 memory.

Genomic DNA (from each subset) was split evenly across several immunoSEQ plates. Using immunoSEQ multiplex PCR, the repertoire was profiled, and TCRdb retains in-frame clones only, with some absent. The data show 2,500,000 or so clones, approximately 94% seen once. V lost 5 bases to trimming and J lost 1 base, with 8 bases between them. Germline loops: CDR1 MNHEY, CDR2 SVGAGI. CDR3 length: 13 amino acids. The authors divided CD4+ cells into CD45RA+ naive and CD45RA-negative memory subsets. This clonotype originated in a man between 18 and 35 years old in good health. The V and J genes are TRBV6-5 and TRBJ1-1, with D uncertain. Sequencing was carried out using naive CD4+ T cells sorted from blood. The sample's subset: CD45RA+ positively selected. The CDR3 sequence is CASSKRENTEAFF. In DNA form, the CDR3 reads TGTGCCAGCAGTAAGCGGGAGAACACTGAAGCTTTCTTT.